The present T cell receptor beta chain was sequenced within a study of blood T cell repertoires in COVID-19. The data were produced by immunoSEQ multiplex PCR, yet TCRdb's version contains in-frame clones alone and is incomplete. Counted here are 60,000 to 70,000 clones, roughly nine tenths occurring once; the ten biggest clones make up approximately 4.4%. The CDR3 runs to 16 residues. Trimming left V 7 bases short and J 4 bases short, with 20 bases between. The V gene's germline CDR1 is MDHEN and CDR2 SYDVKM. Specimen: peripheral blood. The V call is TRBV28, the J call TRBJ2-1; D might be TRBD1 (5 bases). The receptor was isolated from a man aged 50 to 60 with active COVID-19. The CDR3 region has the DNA TGTGCCAGCACCCCCGAGCGAGTGTCAGGGTACAATGAGCAGTTCTTC. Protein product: CASTPERVSGYNEQFF. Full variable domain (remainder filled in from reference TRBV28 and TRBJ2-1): DVKVTQSSRYLVKRTGEKVFLECVQDMDHENMFWYRQDPGLGLRLIYFSYDVKMKEKGDIPEGYSVSREKKERFSLILESASTNQTSMYLCASTPERVSGYNEQFFGPGTRLTVL.